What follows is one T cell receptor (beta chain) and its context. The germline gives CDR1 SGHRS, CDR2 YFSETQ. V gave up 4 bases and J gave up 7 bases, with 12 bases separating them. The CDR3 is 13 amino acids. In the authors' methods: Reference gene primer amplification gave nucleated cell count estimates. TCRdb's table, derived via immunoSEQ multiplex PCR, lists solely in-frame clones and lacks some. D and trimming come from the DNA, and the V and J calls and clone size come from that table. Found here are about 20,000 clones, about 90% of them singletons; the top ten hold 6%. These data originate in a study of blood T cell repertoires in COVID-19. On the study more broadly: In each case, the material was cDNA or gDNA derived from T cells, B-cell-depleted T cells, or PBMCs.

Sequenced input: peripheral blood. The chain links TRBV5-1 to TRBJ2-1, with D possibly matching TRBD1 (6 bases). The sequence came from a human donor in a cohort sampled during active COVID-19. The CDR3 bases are TGCGCCAGCAGCGAGGGGGTGGGGAATGAGCAGTTCTTC. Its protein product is CASSEGVGNEQFF.